Reported below is one TCR beta chain. This entry is derived from a study of blood T cell repertoires in COVID-19. Study background: The samples span acute and convalescent COVID-19 from the United States, Italy and Spain. PBMCs, B-cell-depleted T cells, or T cells provided the cDNA or gDNA that made up the material.

Original methodology: Reference gene primer amplification in the assay estimated nucleated cell counts. Generated by immunoSEQ multiplex PCR, the TCRdb table keeps only in-frame clones and is missing some. The D gene and trimming were derived from the DNA, and the V and J assignments and clone size from that table. The sample lists about 250,000 clones; about 85% were seen once. The CDR3 has 15 residues. V dropped 1 base and J dropped 4 bases, with 12 bases sitting between them. From germline, CDR1 is SGDLS and CDR2 YYNGEE. This sequence was found in a man aged 18 to 35 with active or convalescent COVID-19. Sequencing input: peripheral blood. This chain links TRBV9 with TRBJ1-3; D might be TRBD1 (6 bases). CDR3 coding DNA: TGTGCCAGCAGCGTAACCGGGGGGCAAGGAAACACCATATATTTT. The encoded protein is CASSVTGGQGNTIYF.